Below are 8 T cell receptor beta chains sequenced from a single sample in a study of blood T cell repertoires in COVID-19. Some clones are missing from TCRdb's copy, which holds only in-frame ones; the method was immunoSEQ multiplex PCR. The table has tens of thousands of clones, under 90% seen once. Material for sequencing was peripheral blood. All receptors derive from a human donor in a cohort sampled during active COVID-19.

The rearrangement links TRBV6-6 to TRBJ2-1; 7 bases line up with TRBD1. The CDR3 consists of 15 residues. The germline CDR1 and CDR2 sequences are MNHNY and SVGAGI (reference sequence). Germline trimming cut 0 bases from V and 4 bases from J; bases unmatched to any gene: 3. The CDR3 sequence: CASSYSETGYNEQFF. Written as DNA, the CDR3 is TGTGCCAGCAGTTACTCGGAGACAGGGTACAATGAGCAGTTCTTC.

This clone was counted once. The chain links TRBV6-5 to TRBJ1-2, with a weak D call TRBD1 (5 bases). V lost 7 bases to trimming and J lost 3 bases, with 9 bases between them. Looked up from germline, CDR1 is MNHEY and CDR2 is SVGAGI. This CDR3 region has 12 residues. The chain's CDR3 is CASTQGYYGYTF. CDR3 DNA sequence: TGTGCCAGCACCCAGGGTTACTATGGCTACACCTTC.

The CDR3 DNA reads as TGCAGCGTCCGGGACAGACAGACCTACGAGCAGTACTTC. It codes for CSVRDRQTYEQYF. The V call is TRBV29-1, the J call TRBJ2-7, with TRBD1 matching 7 bases. CDR1 and CDR2 (germline): SQVTM, ANQGSEA. The CDR3 totals 13 residues. Trimming cost V 6 bases and J 2 bases; bases outside gene matches: 7.

This chain connects TRBV29-1 to TRBJ2-7; TRBD1 matches at 10 bases. Trimming at V came to 6 bases and at J to 6 bases, leaving 11 bases not matched to a gene. In germline, CDR1 is SQVTM, CDR2 ANQGSEA. There are 14 residues in the CDR3. The CDR3 coding sequence is TGCAGCGTAAGCCGGGACAGGGGATCATCCGAGCAGTACTTC. Translating gives CSVSRDRGSSEQYF.

V is TRBV7-9 and J is TRBJ1-3; the match to TRBD1 covers 8 bases. The CDR3 is 19 residues long. With V trimmed by 1 base and J by 0 bases, 11 bases remained unmatched. Germline loops: CDR1 SEHNR, CDR2 FQNEAQ (reference sequence). CDR3 DNA: TGTGCCAGCAGCTTAGGGGGAAGGACAGGGTTTGCCTCTGGAAACACCATATATTTT. As protein: CASSLGGRTGFASGNTIYF.

The J gene is TRBJ2-5, the V gene TRBV9; D not certain. Trimming took off 2 bases at V and 1 base at J, with 6 bases between the two ends. The CDR3 extends over 13 amino acids. CDR1 SGDLS and CDR2 YYNGEE come from the germline V gene. The CDR3: CASSVQAQETQYF. The DNA of the CDR3 is TGTGCCAGCAGCGTCCAAGCCCAAGAGACCCAGTACTTC.

The chain combines TRBV5-1 with TRBJ2-2; possible D gene TRBD1, 6 bases. CDR1 SGHRS and CDR2 YFSETQ come from the germline V gene. V shed 1 base and J shed 0 bases, with 10 bases lying between them. The CDR3 is 16 residues long. DNA for the CDR3: TGCGCCAGCAGCTTGAGTGGGACACCGAACACCGGGGAGCTGTTTTTT. Protein: CASSLSGTPNTGELFF.

The chain is built from TRBV7-6 and TRBJ1-1; D ambiguous. The CDR3 spans 13 residues. Germline CDR1 SGHVS, CDR2 FNYEAQ. The V and J ends lost 4 bases and 2 bases respectively, with 8 bases between them. The CDR3 region has the DNA TGTGCCAGCAGCTCCATGGGCAACACTGAAGCTTTCTTT. Translation gives CASSSMGNTEAFF.